This TCR beta chain was identified in a study of CD8 T cells in Susac syndrome. On the study more broadly: At blood draw, Susac syndrome patients were therapy-naive, on corticosteroids, or on intravenous immunoglobulin alone.

The RNA input was about 0.45 to 1 ug, and it was reverse transcribed with random hexamers. TCRdb analysed the immunoSEQ multiplex PCR reads with MiXCR anew, one entry per CDR3 protein. The sample has some 200,000 distinct CDR3 sequences; more than 85% are singletons. CD8+ and CD4+ T cells from blood underwent TCR beta sequencing. Fulfillment of recently defined diagnostic criteria for definite or probable disease was shown by the patients with Susac syndrome. Trimming pared 0 bases from V and 4 bases from J, leaving 15 bases between. CDR3 length: 16 amino acids. Germline-derived CDR1 and CDR2 are SGHRS and YFSETQ. General study findings and limits: The CD4+ T cell repertoires in Susac syndrome did not show any clonal expansion.

The sample holds a few counts of this clonotype. Its antigen remains unidentified. The sequenced sample consisted of CD4+ T cells from PBMCs. The chain uses TRBV5-1 and TRBJ2-3, with D possibly matching TRBD2 (5 bases). This TCR derives from a human donor with Susac syndrome. CDR3 loop: CASSLVVSGLPDTQYF. CDR3 DNA: TGCGCCAGCAGCTTGGTAGTGTCAGGACTTCCAGATACGCAGTATTTT.